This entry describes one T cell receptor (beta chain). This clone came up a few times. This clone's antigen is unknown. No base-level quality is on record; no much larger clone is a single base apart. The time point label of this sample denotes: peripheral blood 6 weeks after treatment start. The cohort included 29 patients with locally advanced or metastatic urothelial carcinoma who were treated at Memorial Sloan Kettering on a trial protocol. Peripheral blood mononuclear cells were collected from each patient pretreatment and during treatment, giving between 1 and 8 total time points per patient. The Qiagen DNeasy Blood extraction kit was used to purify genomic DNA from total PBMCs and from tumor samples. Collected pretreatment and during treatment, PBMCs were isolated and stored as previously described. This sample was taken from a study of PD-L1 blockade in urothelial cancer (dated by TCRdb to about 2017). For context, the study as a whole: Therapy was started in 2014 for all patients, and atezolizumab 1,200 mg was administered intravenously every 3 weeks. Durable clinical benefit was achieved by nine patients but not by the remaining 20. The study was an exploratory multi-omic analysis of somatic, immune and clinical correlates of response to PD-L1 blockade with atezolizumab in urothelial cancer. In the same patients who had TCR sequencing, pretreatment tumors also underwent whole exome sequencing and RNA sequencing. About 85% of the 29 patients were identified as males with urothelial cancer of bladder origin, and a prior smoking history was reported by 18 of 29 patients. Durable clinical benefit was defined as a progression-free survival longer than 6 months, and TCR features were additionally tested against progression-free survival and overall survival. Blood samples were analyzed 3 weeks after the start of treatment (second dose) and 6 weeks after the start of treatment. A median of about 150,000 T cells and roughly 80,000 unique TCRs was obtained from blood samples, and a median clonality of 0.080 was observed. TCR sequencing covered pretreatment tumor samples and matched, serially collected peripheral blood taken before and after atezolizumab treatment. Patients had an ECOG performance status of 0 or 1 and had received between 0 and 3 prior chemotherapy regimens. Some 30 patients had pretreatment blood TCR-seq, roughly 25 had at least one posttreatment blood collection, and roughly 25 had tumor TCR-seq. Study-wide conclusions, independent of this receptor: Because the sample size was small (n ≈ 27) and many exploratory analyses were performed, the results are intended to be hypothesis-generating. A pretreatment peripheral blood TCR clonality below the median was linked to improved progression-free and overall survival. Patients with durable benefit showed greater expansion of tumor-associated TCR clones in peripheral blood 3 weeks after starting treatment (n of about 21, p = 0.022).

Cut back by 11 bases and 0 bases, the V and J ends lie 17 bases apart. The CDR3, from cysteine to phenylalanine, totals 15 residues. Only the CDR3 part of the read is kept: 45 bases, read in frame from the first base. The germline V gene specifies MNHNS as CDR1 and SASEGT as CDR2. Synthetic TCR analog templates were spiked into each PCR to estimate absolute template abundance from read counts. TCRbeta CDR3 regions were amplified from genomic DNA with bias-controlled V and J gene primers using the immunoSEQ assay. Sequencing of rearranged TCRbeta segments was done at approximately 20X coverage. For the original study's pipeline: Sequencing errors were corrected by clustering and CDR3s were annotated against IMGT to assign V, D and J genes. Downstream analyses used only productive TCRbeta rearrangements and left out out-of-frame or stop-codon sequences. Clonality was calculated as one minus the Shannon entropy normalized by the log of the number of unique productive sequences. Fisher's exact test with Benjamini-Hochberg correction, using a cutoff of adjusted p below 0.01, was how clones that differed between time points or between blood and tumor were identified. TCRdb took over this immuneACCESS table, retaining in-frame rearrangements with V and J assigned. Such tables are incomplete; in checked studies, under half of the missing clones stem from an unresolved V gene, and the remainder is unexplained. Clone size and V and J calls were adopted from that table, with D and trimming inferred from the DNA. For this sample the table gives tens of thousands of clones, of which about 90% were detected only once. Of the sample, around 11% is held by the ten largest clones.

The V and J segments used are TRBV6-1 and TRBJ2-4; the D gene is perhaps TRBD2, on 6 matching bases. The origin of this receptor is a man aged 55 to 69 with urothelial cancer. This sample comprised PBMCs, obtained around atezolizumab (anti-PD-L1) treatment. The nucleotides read TGTGCCTCCCTATCGGGGGAAGTAGCCAAAAACATTCAGTACTTC. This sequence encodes CASLSGEVAKNIQYF.